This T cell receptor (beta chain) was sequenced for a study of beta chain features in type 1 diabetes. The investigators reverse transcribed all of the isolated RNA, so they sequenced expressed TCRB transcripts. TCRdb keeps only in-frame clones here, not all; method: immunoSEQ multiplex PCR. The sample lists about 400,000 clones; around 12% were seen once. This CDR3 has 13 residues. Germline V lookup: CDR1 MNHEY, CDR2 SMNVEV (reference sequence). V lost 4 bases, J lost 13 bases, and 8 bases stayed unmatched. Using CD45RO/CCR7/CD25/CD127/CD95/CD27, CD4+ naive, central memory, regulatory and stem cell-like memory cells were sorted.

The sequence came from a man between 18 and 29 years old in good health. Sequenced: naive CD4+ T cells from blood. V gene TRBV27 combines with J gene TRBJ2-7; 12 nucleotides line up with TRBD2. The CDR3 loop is CASSSPPSGRVYF. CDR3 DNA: TGTGCCAGCAGTTCACCGCCTAGCGGGAGGGTTTACTTC.